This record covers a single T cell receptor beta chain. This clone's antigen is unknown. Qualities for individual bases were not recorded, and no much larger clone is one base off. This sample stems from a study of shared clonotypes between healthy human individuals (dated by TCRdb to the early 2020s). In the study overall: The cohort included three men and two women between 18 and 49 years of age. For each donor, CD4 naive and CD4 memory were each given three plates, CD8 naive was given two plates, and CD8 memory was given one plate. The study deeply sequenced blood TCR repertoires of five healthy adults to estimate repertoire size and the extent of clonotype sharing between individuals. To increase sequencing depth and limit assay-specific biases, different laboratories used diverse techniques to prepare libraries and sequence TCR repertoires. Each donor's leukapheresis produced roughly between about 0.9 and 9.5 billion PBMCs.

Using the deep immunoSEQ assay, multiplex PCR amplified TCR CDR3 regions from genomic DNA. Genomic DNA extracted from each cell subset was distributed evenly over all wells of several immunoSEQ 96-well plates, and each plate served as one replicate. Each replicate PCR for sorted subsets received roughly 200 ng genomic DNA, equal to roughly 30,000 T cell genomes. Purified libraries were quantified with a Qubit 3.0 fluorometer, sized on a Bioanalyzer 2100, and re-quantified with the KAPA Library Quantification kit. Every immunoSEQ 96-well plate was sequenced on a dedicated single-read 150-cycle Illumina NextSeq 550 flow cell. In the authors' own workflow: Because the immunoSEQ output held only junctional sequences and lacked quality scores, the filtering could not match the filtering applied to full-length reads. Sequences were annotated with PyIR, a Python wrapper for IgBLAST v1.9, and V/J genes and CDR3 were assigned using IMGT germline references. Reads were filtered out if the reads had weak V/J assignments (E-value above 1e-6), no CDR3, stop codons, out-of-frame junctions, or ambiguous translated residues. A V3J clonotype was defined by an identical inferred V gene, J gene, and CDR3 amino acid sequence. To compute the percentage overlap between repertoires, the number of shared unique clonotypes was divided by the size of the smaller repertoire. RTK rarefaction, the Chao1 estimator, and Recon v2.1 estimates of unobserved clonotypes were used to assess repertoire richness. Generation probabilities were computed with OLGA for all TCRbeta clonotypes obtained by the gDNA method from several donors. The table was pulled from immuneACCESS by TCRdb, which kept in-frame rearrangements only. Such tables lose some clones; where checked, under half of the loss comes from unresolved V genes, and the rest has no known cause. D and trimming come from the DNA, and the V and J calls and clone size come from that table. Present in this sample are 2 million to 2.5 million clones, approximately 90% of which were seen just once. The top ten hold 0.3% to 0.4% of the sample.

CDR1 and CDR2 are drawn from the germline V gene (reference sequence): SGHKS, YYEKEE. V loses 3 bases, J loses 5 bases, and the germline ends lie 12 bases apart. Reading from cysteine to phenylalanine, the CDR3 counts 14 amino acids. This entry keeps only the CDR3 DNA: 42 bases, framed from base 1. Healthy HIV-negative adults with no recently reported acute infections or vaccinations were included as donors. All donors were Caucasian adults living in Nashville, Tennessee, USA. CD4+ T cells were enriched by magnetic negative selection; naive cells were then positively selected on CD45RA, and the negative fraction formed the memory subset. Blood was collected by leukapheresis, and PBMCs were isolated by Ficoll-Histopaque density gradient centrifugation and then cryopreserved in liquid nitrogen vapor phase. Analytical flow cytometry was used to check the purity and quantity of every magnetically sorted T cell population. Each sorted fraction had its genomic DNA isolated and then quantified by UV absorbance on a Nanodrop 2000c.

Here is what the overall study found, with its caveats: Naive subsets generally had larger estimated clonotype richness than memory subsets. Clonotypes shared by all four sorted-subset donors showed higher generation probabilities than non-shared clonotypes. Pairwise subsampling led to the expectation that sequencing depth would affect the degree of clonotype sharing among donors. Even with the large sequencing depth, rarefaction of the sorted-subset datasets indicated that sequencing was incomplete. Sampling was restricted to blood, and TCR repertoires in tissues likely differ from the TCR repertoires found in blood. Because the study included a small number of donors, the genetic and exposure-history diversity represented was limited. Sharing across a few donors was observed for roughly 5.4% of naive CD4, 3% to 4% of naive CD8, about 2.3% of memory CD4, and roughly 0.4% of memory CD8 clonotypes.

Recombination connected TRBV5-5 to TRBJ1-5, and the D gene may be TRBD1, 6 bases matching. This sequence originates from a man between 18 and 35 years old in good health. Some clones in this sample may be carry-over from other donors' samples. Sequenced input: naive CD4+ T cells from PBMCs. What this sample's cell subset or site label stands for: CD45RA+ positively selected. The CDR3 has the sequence CASSSQGSDQPQHF. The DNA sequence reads TGTGCCAGCAGCTCACAGGGATCGGATCAGCCCCAGCATTTT.